This T cell receptor (beta chain) came from a study of T cells after yellow fever vaccination. Overall study findings and caveats: It was a weaker secondary response, yet one that peaked faster, at day 5 versus 15.

This clonotype was recorded at least ten times. Its antigen is still unknown. One entry per CDR3 protein, called by TCRdb with MiXCR from the 5' RACE reads. The sample has some 250,000 distinct CDR3 sequences, about 3.7% seen once; the top ten hold 15% to 20%. Here the sequenced sample was PBMCs, taken 15 days after the yellow fever booster vaccination. This clonotype originated in a man between 18 and 29 years old who received the YFV17D yellow fever vaccine.

As DNA, the CDR3 is TGTGCCAGCAGTTTGGGGGTGTCCTACAATGAGCAGTTCTTC. As protein: CASSLGVSYNEQFF. The rearrangement uses TRBV12-3 or TRBV12-4 and TRBJ2-1; possibly TRBD1 or TRBD2 for D (5 bases each). This CDR3 has 14 residues. V lost 3 bases, J lost 1 base, and 7 bases lay in between.